What follows describes a single TCR beta chain. The antigen is undetermined. The CDR3 runs 16 residues. In germline, CDR1 is MNHEY, CDR2 SMNVEV (reference sequence). V was cut by 1 base and J by 0 bases, with 10 bases left in between. The data are from a study of graft-versus-host responses after intestinal transplantation. Study conclusions and caveats: Patients with graft-donor T cell macrochimerism had high graft-versus-host to host-versus-graft clonal ratios in allografts. GvH clones appeared in recipient marrow, some first in ileum or blood.

Assay used: immunoSEQ multiplex PCR; TCRdb lists only in-frame clones, some missing. The data hold about 86,000 clones, with around 86% observed a single time. Specimen: unstimulated CD8+ T cells sorted from spleen or lymph node cells, collected before intestinal transplant. The chain couples TRBV27 to TRBJ2-1, with D hard to call. The source of this sequence is a human donor who received an intestinal transplant. CDR3 nucleotides: TGTGCCAGCAGTTTATGGTGGTGGAGCTCCTACAATGAGCAGTTCTTC. Amino acids: CASSLWWWSSYNEQFF.